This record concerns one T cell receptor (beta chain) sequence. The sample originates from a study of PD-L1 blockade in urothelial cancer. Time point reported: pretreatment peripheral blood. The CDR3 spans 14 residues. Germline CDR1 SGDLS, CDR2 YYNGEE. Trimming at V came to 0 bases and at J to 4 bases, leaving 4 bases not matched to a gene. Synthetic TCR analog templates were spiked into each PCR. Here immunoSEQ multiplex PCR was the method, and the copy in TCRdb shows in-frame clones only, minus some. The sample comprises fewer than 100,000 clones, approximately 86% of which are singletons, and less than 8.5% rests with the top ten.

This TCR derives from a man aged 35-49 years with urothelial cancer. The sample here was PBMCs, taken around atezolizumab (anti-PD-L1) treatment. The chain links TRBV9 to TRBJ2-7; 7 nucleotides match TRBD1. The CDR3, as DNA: TGTGCCAGCAGCGTAGGACAGGGACGTTACGAGCAGTACTTC. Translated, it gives CASSVGQGRYEQYF.